This T cell receptor (beta chain) was captured in a study of tumor-infiltrating lymphocytes in primary liver carcinoma. Study outcomes and limitations: Less overlap was seen in tumor-adjacent and tumor-blood pairs than in tumor region pairs.

This CDR3 is built from 12 residues. Germline loops: CDR1 SQVTM, CDR2 ANQGSEA. Trimming took 5 bases from V and 2 from J, leaving 10 bases between them. Using a constant-region primer together with ProtoScript II reverse transcriptase, TCR beta cDNA was made from roughly 540 ng of total RNA. Three-round nested multiplex PCR performed with slightly modified ARM-PCR produced the TCR beta libraries. Primers for the first two PCR rounds were TRBV1-TRBV30 forward primers and a C-beta reverse primer (about 11 cycles per round). TCRdb recomputed calls from the multiplex PCR reads with MiXCR, one row per CDR3 protein. The sample includes tens of thousands of distinct CDR3 sequences, around 64% of them seen just once. Unsorted bulk tissue, about 19-30 mg of it, served as the source for co-extraction of RNA and DNA. Donors were untreated and chronically infected with HBV. With regard to this clonotype: Antigen: not known.

Sequencing used liver tumor tissue from sampling region 2. This sample's subset: tumor region T2, inferior pole. The chain has TRBV29-1 and TRBJ2-7; the D gene is possibly TRBD1 (6 bases). The receptor comes from a man aged 40-49 years with primary liver carcinoma and hepatitis B virus infection. The DNA for the CDR3 is TGCAGCGTTCAGACAGGTACCTACGAGCAGTACTTC. It encodes CSVQTGTYEQYF.